These T cell receptor beta chains were read from a single sample in a study of graft-versus-host responses after intestinal transplantation. Their specific antigens are unknown. Libraries were prepared by immunoSEQ multiplex PCR; TCRdb keeps only in-frame clonotypes and omits some of them. This sample carries 90,000 to 130,000 clones, around nine tenths of them seen once, and the ten largest clones take roughly 0.24%. The specimen comprised unstimulated CD4+ T cells sorted from spleen or lymph node cells, sampled before transplant. These receptors were taken from a human donor who was the organ donor for an intestinal transplant. The CDR3 runs from the conserved cysteine through the conserved F or W. Each record gives: D gene, V gene, CDR3 length, J gene, CDR3 DNA, CDR3 protein. D genes are given only for firm matches.

TRBD2	TRBV11-2	18	TRBJ2-3	TGTGCCAGCAGCTTGGGGGGGTGGTTTAGCGAGAACACAGATACGCAGTATTTT	CASSLGGWFSENTDTQYF
-	TRBV19	14	TRBJ2-4	TGTGCCACAAAACTCACCTTAGCCAAAAACATTCAGTACTTC	CATKLTLAKNIQYF
-	TRBV6-5	14	TRBJ2-3	TGTGCCAGCAGCAGAACTAGTCTCACAGATACGCAGTATTTT	CASSRTSLTDTQYF
TRBD1	TRBV5-4	14	TRBJ1-1	TGTGCCAGCAGCCCACAGGGGAGGGGGACTGAAGCTTTCTTT	CASSPQGRGTEAFF
-	TRBV6-5	16	TRBJ2-1	TGTGCCAGCAGTTACTCGACGGGGACCTACTACAATGAGCAGTTCTTC	CASSYSTGTYYNEQFF
-	TRBV5-5	14	TRBJ2-1	TGTGCCAGCAGCTTGCTGAGAATCGGCAATGAGCAGTTCTTC	CASSLLRIGNEQFF
-	TRBV10-1	14	TRBJ2-1	TGCGCCAGCAGTGGAGGGGGCTCCTACAATGAGCAGTTCTTC	CASSGGGSYNEQFF
-	TRBV9	14	TRBJ2-7	TGTGCCAGCAGCCTAGGGGACAAGCCCTACGAGCAGTACTTC	CASSLGDKPYEQYF
-	TRBV19	13	TRBJ1-5	TGTGCCAGTAGTATATGGGAGAATCAGCCCCAGCATTTT	CASSIWENQPQHF
-	TRBV30	14	TRBJ1-5	TGTGCCTGGAGTGTAAAGGGGCAAGGCCAGCCCCAGCATTTT	CAWSVKGQGQPQHF
TRBD2	TRBV9	14	TRBJ2-7	TGTGCCAGCAGCAGGAGCGGGAGGGCTCCCGAGCAGTACTTC	CASSRSGRAPEQYF
-	TRBV11-2	16	TRBJ2-1	TGTGCCAGCAGCTTATACCGTAGCGGTGATTACAATGAGCAGTTCTTC	CASSLYRSGDYNEQFF
TRBD1	TRBV5-1	18	TRBJ2-6	TGCGCCAGCAGCCCTGGGACAGGGGGTAGCTCTGGGGCCAACGTCCTGACTTTC	CASSPGTGGSSGANVLTF
TRBD1	TRBV5-4	15	TRBJ1-3	TGTGCCAGCAGCCCGGGACAGGCGATCGGAAACACCATATATTTT	CASSPGQAIGNTIYF
TRBD1	TRBV5-1	15	TRBJ1-4	TGCGCCAGCAGCCCTACGACAGGGGGTAATGAAAAACTGTTTTTT	CASSPTTGGNEKLFF